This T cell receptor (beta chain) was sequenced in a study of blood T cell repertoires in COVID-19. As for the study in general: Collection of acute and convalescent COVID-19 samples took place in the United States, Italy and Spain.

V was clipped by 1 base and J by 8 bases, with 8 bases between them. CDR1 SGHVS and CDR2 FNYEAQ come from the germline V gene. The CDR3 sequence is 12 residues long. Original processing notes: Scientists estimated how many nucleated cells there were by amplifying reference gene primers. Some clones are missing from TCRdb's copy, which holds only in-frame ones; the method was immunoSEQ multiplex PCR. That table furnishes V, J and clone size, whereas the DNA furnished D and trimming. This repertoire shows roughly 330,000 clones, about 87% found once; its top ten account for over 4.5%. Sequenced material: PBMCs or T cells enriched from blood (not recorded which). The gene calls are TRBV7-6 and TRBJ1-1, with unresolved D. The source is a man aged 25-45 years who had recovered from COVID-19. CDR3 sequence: CASSLVAGEAFF. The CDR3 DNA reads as TGTGCCAGCAGCTTAGTAGCGGGCGAAGCTTTCTTT.